One sample yielded the 29 T cell receptor beta chains listed below, sequenced in a study of T cells in localized non-small cell lung cancer. Assay used: immunoSEQ multiplex PCR; TCRdb lists only in-frame clones, some missing. The sample has around 130,000 clones; roughly 90% are singletons. The sample consisted of peripheral blood, taken before any cancer treatment. These TCRs come from a female donor of 60 years or more with stage I lung adenocarcinoma.

This clone was detected a few times. The chain combines TRBV9 with TRBJ2-2; D not certain. Germline V gives CDR1 SGDLS, CDR2 YYNGEE. V lost 0 bases and J 0 bases, leaving 6 bases between the germline ends. The CDR3 has 15 amino acids. In DNA, the CDR3 is TGTGCCAGCAGCGTAGGGGCGGCGAACACCGGGGAGCTGTTTTTT. Its protein is CASSVGAANTGELFF.

The chain recombines TRBV11-2 with TRBJ2-2; 9 nucleotides align to TRBD2. Germline CDR1 reads SGHAT; CDR2 reads FQNNGV. The CDR3 contains 17 residues. V lost 1 base and J lost 4; bases outside the gene matches: 7. CDR3 sequence (DNA): TGTGCCAGCAGCTTAGCCGGCGGGAGGGGTGTCACCGGGGAGCTGTTTTTT. It translates to CASSLAGGRGVTGELFF.

V usage is TRBV11-2 and J usage is TRBJ2-2, with TRBD1 matching over 10 bases. Per germline, CDR1 SGHAT and CDR2 FQNNGV. The junction had 8 bases not matched to a gene; V was cut back by 0 bases and J by 7 bases. The CDR3 has 17 residues. The CDR3 sequence: CASSLDPTGGAFGELFF. In DNA form, the CDR3 reads TGTGCCAGCAGCTTAGACCCGACAGGGGGCGCGTTCGGGGAGCTGTTTTTT. Combining the CDR3 with reference TRBV11-2 and TRBJ2-2 gives the whole variable domain EAGVAQSPRYKIIEKRQSVAFWCNPISGHATLYWYQQILGQGPKLLIQFQNNGVVDDSQLPKDRFSAERLKGVDSTLKIQPAKLEDSAVYLCASSLDPTGGAFGELFFGEGSRLTVL.

Here the CDR3 reads CAWSITGSGNTIYF. Here the CDR3 DNA reads TGTGCCTGGAGTATAACAGGGTCTGGAAACACCATATATTTT. The V call is TRBV30, the J call TRBJ1-3; TRBD1 is a possible D gene (6 bases). Trimming cost V 2 bases and J 1 base, with 9 bases left between them. Per the germline V gene, CDR1 is GTSNPN and CDR2 is SVGIG (reference sequence). The CDR3 contains 14 residues. The whole variable domain, filled in from reference TRBV30 and TRBJ1-3, reads SQTIHQWPATLVQPVGSPLSLECTVEGTSNPNLYWYRQAAGRGLQLLFYSVGIGQISSEVPQNLSASRPQDRQFILSSKKLLLSDSGFYLCAWSITGSGNTIYFGEGSWLTVV.

J is TRBJ1-3 and V is TRBV6-5; possibly TRBD1 for D (5 bases). CDR3 size: 15 residues. The V gene's germline CDR1 is MNHEY and CDR2 SVGAGI. V lost 6 bases and J lost 3, with 15 bases in between. DNA for the CDR3: TGTGCCAGCAGCCCACTCAAAGGGGTTGGAAACACCATATATTTT. Its protein product is CASSPLKGVGNTIYF.

The rearrangement links TRBV5-3 to TRBJ2-7; D possibly matches TRBD1 or TRBD2 (5 bases each). TRBV5-3 is filed as an ORF, its function uncertain. The CDR3 is made up of 12 amino acids. Trimming took off 4 bases at V and 3 bases at J, with 8 bases between the two ends. The CDR3 region is CARSRGRYEQYF. CDR3 nucleotide sequence: TGTGCCAGAAGCAGGGGACGCTACGAGCAGTACTTC.

A single count supports this clone. This chain links TRBV7-2 with TRBJ2-7; a possible D gene is TRBD2 (5 bases). The V and J ends lost 8 bases and 6 bases respectively, with 20 bases between them. Germline CDR1 is SGHTA and CDR2 is FQGNSA. CDR3 size: 14 residues. CDR3 in DNA: TGTGCCAGCGGAATTCTTGGAGGAGATTTCGAGCAGTACTTC. This sequence encodes CASGILGGDFEQYF. The whole variable domain, remainder taken from reference TRBV7-2 and TRBJ2-7, is GAGVSQSPSNKVTEKGKDVELRCDPISGHTALYWYRQSLGQGLEFLIYFQGNSAPDKSGLPSDRFSAERTGGSVSTLTIQRTQQEDSAVYLCASGILGGDFEQYFGPGTRLTVT.

This rearrangement joins TRBV30 to TRBJ2-7; tentative D call: TRBD1 (6 bases). The CDR3 extends over 12 amino acids. Germline V CDR1 and CDR2: GTSNPN, SVGIG (reference sequence). V was clipped by 0 bases and J by 4 bases, with 7 bases between them. Here the CDR3 reads CAWSVQGYEQYF. The CDR3 coding sequence is TGTGCCTGGAGTGTACAGGGTTACGAGCAGTACTTC.

The gene calls are TRBV6-1 and TRBJ1-2; D not certain. The CDR3 length is 12 residues. V was shortened by 10 bases and J by 3 bases, with 12 bases between the two germline ends. Germline V gene sequence: CDR1 MNHNS, CDR2 SASEGT. The CDR3 protein is CATSFADYGYTF. As DNA, the CDR3 is TGTGCCACCTCTTTTGCTGACTATGGCTACACCTTC.

V is TRBV5-8 and J is TRBJ1-5; D unclear. V lost 2 bases to trimming and J lost 1 base, with 10 bases between them. CDR1 and CDR2 from the germline V gene are SGHTS and YDEGEE. The CDR3 loop spans 15 amino acids. For the CDR3, the DNA is TGTGCCAGCAGCTTAGAGGGTGGGAGCAATCAGCCCCAGCATTTT. Encoded protein: CASSLEGGSNQPQHF.

The chain combines TRBV19 with TRBJ2-1; TRBD2 matches at 14 bases. From germline, CDR1 is LNHDA and CDR2 SQIVND (reference sequence). CDR3 size: 15 residues. J was trimmed by 7 bases and V by 6 bases; bases with no gene match: 5. CDR3: CASRGTSGSTNEQFF. DNA of the CDR3: TGTGCCAGTAGAGGGACTAGCGGGAGTACAAATGAGCAGTTCTTC.

This CDR3 reads CASSLALSDANTGELFF. The CDR3, as DNA: TGTGCCAGCAGCTTAGCTCTCAGCGACGCGAACACCGGGGAGCTGTTTTTT. The chain uses TRBV11-3 and TRBJ2-2; D is unresolved. This CDR3 has 17 residues. Germline V gene data show CDR1 as SGHNT and CDR2 as YENEEA. Trimming cost V 1 base and J 0 bases, with 12 bases left between them. Combining the CDR3 with reference TRBV11-3 and TRBJ2-2 gives the whole variable domain EAGVVQSPRYKIIEKKQPVAFWCNPISGHNTLYWYLQNLGQGPELLIRYENEEAVDDSQLPKDRFSAERLKGVDSTLKIQPAELGDSAVYLCASSLALSDANTGELFFGEGSRLTVL.

The count of this clone is one. This chain links TRBV9 with TRBJ2-2, with D unclear. CDR3 length: 15 residues. V was cut by 0 bases and J by 1 base, with 7 bases left in between. From germline, CDR1 is SGDLS and CDR2 YYNGEE. CDR3 residues: CASSVAIGNTGELFF. CDR3 bases: TGTGCCAGCAGCGTAGCGATTGGGAACACCGGGGAGCTGTTTTTT.

The chain uses TRBV5-1 and TRBJ2-5; 7 nucleotides match TRBD1. Germline V gene data show CDR1 as SGHRS and CDR2 as YFSETQ. Germline trimming cut 5 bases from V and 5 bases from J; bases unmatched to any gene: 12. This CDR3 spans 15 amino acids. The CDR3 DNA is TGCGCCAGCAGTATGGGCAGGGGGTTAGCGGAGACCCAGTACTTC. Translated, it gives CASSMGRGLAETQYF.

The chain is built from TRBV5-5 and TRBJ2-5, with D uncertain. Deletions cut 0 bases from V and 3 bases from J, with 6 bases between. Germline-derived CDR1 and CDR2 are SGHKS and YYEKEE (reference sequence). The length of the CDR3 is 13 residues. The CDR3 DNA sequence: TGTGCCAGCAGCTTGGAAAACGAAGAGACCCAGTACTTC. It specifies CASSLENEETQYF.

In its sample, this clone was seen once. Other DNA sequences in the same sample also yield this CDR3. The rearrangement uses TRBV28 and TRBJ2-5; D gene uncertain. The germline gives CDR1 MDHEN, CDR2 SYDVKM. V was cut by 1 base and J by 1 base, with 4 bases left in between. The CDR3 sequence is 13 residues long. DNA for the CDR3: TGTGCCAGCAGTTTATACAGCCAAGAGACCCAGTACTTC. Protein sequence: CASSLYSQETQYF.

J is TRBJ2-5 and V is TRBV28; no firm D call. V was trimmed by 2 bases and J by 0 bases, leaving 4 bases between them. This CDR3 region has 13 residues. Germline assignment: CDR1 MDHEN and CDR2 SYDVKM. This chain's CDR3 is CASSLVYQETQYF. The CDR3 DNA follows: TGTGCCAGCAGTTTAGTGTACCAAGAGACCCAGTACTTC.

The CDR3 DNA follows: TGTGCCAGCAGCCGTATACCAGCACTAGCGGATGAGCAGTTCTTC. Translating it yields CASSRIPALADEQFF. J is TRBJ2-1 and V is TRBV9; 8 positions match TRBD2. Unmatched junction bases numbered 11, after V lost 4 bases and J lost 8 bases. CDR3 length: 15 amino acids. Germline CDR1 SGDLS, CDR2 YYNGEE.

V gene TRBV30 combines with J gene TRBJ2-1, with TRBD2 identical over 7 bases. With 1 base clipped from V and 7 bases from J, the junction kept 4 bases outside the gene matches. There are 13 residues in the CDR3. Germline V lookup: CDR1 GTSNPN, CDR2 SVGIG (reference sequence). The CDR3 DNA follows: TGTGCCTGGAGTGGGCTAGCGGCAAATGAGCAGTTCTTC. Amino acid sequence: CAWSGLAANEQFF.

This chain's CDR3 is CASSVGVESDEAFF. In DNA form, the CDR3 reads TGTGCCAGCAGCGTAGGGGTGGAGTCGGATGAAGCTTTCTTT. The chain is built from TRBV9 and TRBJ1-1; the D is unclear. V was clipped by 0 bases and J by 7 bases, with 13 bases between them. Germline V gives CDR1 SGDLS, CDR2 YYNGEE. The CDR3 spans 14 residues.

The chain links TRBV20-1 to TRBJ1-1, with D possibly TRBD1 on 6 matching bases. CDR3 length: 11 residues. V dropped 6 bases and J dropped 11 bases, with 16 bases sitting between them. In germline, CDR1 is DFQATT, CDR2 SNEGSKA (reference sequence). The CDR3 nucleotides read TGCAGTGCCGAGAAGGACAGCCTGGCTTTCTTT. It translates to CSAEKDSLAFF.

The chain recombines TRBV27 with TRBJ2-3, with a weak D call TRBD2 (5 bases). CDR1 MNHEY and CDR2 SMNVEV come from the germline V gene (reference sequence). The CDR3 has 15 amino acids. V gave up 5 bases and J gave up 0 bases, with 12 bases separating them. This chain's CDR3 is CASSPSRTSTDTQYF. CDR3 DNA: TGTGCCAGCAGTCCCTCGCGGACTAGCACAGATACGCAGTATTTT.

This clone has only a few counts. The chain couples TRBV2 to TRBJ1-4, with D unresolved. CDR1 and CDR2 (germline): SNHLY, FYNNEI. The CDR3 runs to 16 residues. Trimming left V 2 bases short and J 5 bases short, with 15 bases between. CDR3 region: CASSERAGEGNEKLFF. For the CDR3, the DNA is TGTGCCAGCAGTGAAAGGGCAGGAGAAGGGAATGAAAAACTGTTTTTT. Combining the CDR3 with reference TRBV2 and TRBJ1-4 gives the whole variable domain EPEVTQTPSHQVTQMGQEVILRCVPISNHLYFYWYRQILGQKVEFLVSFYNNEISEKSEIFDDQFSVERPDGSNFTLKIRSTKLEDSAMYFCASSERAGEGNEKLFFGSGTQLSVL.

The chain recombines TRBV10-3 with TRBJ2-1; 12 bases fit TRBD2. The CDR3 totals 14 residues. The V segment lost 4 bases and the J segment 7 bases; nucleotides outside the gene matches: 2. Looked up from germline, CDR1 is ENHRY and CDR2 is SYGVKD. CDR3 region: CAISGLAGANEQFF. Here the CDR3 DNA reads TGTGCCATCAGTGGACTAGCGGGAGCTAATGAGCAGTTCTTC.

The chain uses TRBV10-3 and TRBJ2-1; TRBD2 aligns across 9 bases. Looked up from germline, CDR1 is ENHRY and CDR2 is SYGVKD. V lost 10 bases to trimming and J lost 0 bases; unmatched junction nucleotides: 7. The CDR3 runs 15 residues. This chain's CDR3 is CATTSGWSSYNEQFF. CDR3 in DNA: TGTGCCACAACTAGCGGGTGGAGCTCCTACAATGAGCAGTTCTTC.

The chain recombines TRBV27 with TRBJ1-5; unclear D gene. This CDR3 comprises 13 residues. V was trimmed by 3 bases and J by 3 bases, leaving 6 bases between them. Per the germline V gene, CDR1 is MNHEY and CDR2 is SMNVEV (reference sequence). In DNA, the CDR3 is TGTGCCAGCAGTTTGGTTTTCAATCAGCCCCAGCATTTT. It specifies CASSLVFNQPQHF.

J is TRBJ2-1 and V is TRBV2; possibly TRBD1 for D (7 bases). Germline V lookup: CDR1 SNHLY, CDR2 FYNNEI. CDR3 length: 16 amino acids. Trimming stripped 2 bases from V and 2 bases from J, with 13 bases between. CDR3 bases: TGTGCCAGCAGTGAACGGGGGACAGCCACCTACAATGAGCAGTTCTTC. It specifies CASSERGTATYNEQFF.

This chain connects TRBV11-2 to TRBJ1-5, with TRBD1 as a possible D gene (6 bases). This CDR3 has 16 amino acids. Germline V gene lookup returns CDR1 SGHAT and CDR2 FQNNGV. Trimming pared 5 bases from V and 4 bases from J, leaving 18 bases between. This CDR3 reads CASSPRTDGPNQPQHF. CDR3 nucleotide sequence: TGTGCCAGCAGCCCAAGGACAGACGGGCCAAATCAGCCCCAGCATTTT.

The gene calls are TRBV6-1 and TRBJ1-2, with 7 bases fitting TRBD1. V shed 4 bases and J 5 bases; nucleotides not matched to a gene: 13. Germline V gene sequence: CDR1 MNHNS, CDR2 SASEGT. The CDR3 covers 16 residues. The CDR3 DNA sequence: TGTGCCAGCAGTGCTCCGACAGGGACATTACGGTATGGCTACACCTTC. This codes for CASSAPTGTLRYGYTF.